The entry that follows covers one T cell receptor (beta chain) sequence. Antigen: not known. The data derive from a study of response to subunit inactivated influenza vaccine. Study findings and constraints: Authors suggested each seasonal flu vaccination may recruit only limited numbers of new T cells.

There are 15 residues in the CDR3. Unmatched junction bases numbered 7, after V lost 6 bases and J lost 0 bases. Germline V CDR1 and CDR2: SNHLY, FYNNEI. TCRdb analysed the RT-PCR reads with MiXCR anew, one entry per CDR3 protein. The repertoire has 450,000 to 700,000 distinct CDR3 sequences, 14% of them found once; the top ten carry approximately 12%. This sequence was found in a man aged 50 or older who received an inactivated influenza vaccine. Sequencing was performed on PBMCs from blood, taken 12 days after vaccination. The genes are TRBV2 and TRBJ2-7; TRBD1 agrees at 8 bases. Here the CDR3 reads CASSGGQATSYEQYF. CDR3 bases: TGTGCCAGCAGCGGGGGACAGGCCACCTCCTACGAGCAGTACTTC.